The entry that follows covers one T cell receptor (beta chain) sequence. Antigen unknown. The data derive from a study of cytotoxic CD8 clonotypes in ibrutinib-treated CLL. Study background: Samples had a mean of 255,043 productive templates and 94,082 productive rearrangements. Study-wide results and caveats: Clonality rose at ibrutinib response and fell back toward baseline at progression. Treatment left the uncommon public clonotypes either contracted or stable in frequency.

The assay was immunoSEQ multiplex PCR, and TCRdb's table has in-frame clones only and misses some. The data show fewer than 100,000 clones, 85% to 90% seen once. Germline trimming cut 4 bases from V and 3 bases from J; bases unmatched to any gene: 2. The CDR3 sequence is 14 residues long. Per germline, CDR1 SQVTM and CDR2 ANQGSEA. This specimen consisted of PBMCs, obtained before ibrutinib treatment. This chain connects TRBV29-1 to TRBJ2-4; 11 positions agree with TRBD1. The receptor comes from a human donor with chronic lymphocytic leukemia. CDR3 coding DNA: TGCAGCGTTGCGGGACAGGGGGTCAAAAACATTCAGTACTTC. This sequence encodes CSVAGQGVKNIQYF.